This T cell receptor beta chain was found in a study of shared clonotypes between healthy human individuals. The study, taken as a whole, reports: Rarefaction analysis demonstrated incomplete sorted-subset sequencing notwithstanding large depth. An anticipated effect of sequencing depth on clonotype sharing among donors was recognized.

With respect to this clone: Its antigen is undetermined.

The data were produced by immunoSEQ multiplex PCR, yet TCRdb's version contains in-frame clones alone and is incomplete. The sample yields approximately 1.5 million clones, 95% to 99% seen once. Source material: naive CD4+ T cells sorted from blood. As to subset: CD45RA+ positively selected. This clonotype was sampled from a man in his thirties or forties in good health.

CDR3 residues: CSVAPPASGSYNEQFF. The CDR3, as DNA: TGCAGCGTTGCCCCACCGGCGTCGGGATCCTACAATGAGCAGTTCTTC. This rearrangement joins TRBV29-1 to TRBJ2-1; D might be TRBD2 (5 bases). Deletions cut 4 bases from V and 1 base from J, with 17 bases between. Germline V gene data show CDR1 as SQVTM and CDR2 as ANQGSEA. The CDR3 length is 16 residues.